This record concerns one TCR beta chain sequence. The sample is drawn from a study of PD-L1 blockade in urothelial cancer. Sequenced by immunoSEQ multiplex PCR; TCRdb stores in-frame clones only, minus some. Counted here are some 15,000 clones, 70% to 90% occurring once; the ten biggest clones make up about 16%. The germline gives CDR1 KGHSH, CDR2 LQKENI. This CDR3 comprises 14 residues. Trimming took off 6 bases at V and 6 bases at J, with 17 bases between the two ends. The TCR sequence derives from a man aged 70 or older with urothelial cancer. The chain links TRBV18 to TRBJ1-2; D might be TRBD1 (6 bases). The sequencing used PBMCs, collected around atezolizumab (anti-PD-L1) treatment. The CDR3 coding sequence is TGTGCCAGCTCCGACGGCGGGGGCCTTGATGGCTACACCTTC. Its protein is CASSDGGGLDGYTF.